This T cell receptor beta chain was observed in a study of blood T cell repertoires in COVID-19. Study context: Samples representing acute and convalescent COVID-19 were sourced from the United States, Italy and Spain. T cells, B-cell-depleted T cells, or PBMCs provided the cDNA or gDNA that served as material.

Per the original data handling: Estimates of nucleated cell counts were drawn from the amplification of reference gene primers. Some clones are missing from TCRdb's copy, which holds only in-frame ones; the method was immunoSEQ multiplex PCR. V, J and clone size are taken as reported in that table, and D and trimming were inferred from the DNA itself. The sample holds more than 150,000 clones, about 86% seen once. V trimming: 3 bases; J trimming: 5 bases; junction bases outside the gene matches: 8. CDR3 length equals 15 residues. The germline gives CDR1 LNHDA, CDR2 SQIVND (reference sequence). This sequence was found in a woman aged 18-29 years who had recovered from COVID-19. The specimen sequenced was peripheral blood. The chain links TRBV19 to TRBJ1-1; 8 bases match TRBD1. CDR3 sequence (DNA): TGTGCCAGTAGTATGAGCCGGACAGGGCGGACTGAAGCTTTCTTT. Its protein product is CASSMSRTGRTEAFF.